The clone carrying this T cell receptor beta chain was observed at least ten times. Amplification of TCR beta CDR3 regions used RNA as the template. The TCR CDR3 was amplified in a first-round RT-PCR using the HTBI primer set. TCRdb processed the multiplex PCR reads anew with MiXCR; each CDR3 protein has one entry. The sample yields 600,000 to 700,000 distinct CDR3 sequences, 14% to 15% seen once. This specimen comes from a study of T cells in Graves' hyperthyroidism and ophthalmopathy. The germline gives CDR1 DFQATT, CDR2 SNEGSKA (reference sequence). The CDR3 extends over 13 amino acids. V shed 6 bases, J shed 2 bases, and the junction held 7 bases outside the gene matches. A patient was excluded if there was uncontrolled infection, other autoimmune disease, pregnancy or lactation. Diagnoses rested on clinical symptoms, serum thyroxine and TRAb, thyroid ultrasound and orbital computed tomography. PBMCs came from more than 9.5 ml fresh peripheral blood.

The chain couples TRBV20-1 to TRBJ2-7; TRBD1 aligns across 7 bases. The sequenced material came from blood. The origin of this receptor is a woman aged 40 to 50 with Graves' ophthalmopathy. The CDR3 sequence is CSATKDRTYEQYF. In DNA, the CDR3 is TGCAGTGCAACAAAGGACAGGACCTACGAGCAGTACTTC.